This is a list of T cell receptor beta chains from one sample in a study of T cells of healthy individuals. TCRdb ran MiXCR on the 5' RACE reads and lists one entry per CDR3 protein. The sample contains 65,000 to 90,000 distinct CDR3 sequences, approximately 5.4% of which appear only once. The receptors were sampled from a female donor in good health. Both conserved end residues are part of each CDR3. Fields, in order: CDR3 DNA, CDR3 protein, clone size, J gene, V gene, D gene. The D gene is left open where the match is weak. Where a row states a size, it is once, few, many or the class of an expanded clone; other rows omit it.

DNA: TGCAGCGTTGCTAGCGTTAACTCTGGGGCCAACGTCCTGACTTTC
CDR3: CSVASVNSGANVLTF
size: many
J: TRBJ2-6
V: TRBV29-1
D: .

DNA: TGTGCCAGCAAAGACAGGATGAACACTGAAGCTTTCTTT
CDR3: CASKDRMNTEAFF
size: .
J: TRBJ1-1
V: TRBV6-6
D: .

DNA: TGCGCCAGCAACCGGGACAATAGCTACGAGCAGTACTTC
CDR3: CASNRDNSYEQYF
size: many
J: TRBJ2-7
V: TRBV5-1
D: .

DNA: TGTGCCAGCAGCTTAACAGGGGTAGGTGAAGCTTTCTTT
CDR3: CASSLTGVGEAFF
size: .
J: TRBJ1-1
V: TRBV7-9
D: TRBD1

DNA: TGTGCCAGCAGCACGGAAGTCTGGCAGCTGTTTTTT
CDR3: CASSTEVWQLFF
size: few
J: TRBJ1-4
V: TRBV12-3/TRBV12-4
D: .

DNA: TGCGCCAGCAGCGGGGTGGGGGAGCAGTTCTTC
CDR3: CASSGVGEQFF
size: .
J: TRBJ2-1
V: TRBV5-1
D: .

DNA: TGTGCCAGTAGTGAGGCGGAGTATCGAAGTCAGCAGTACTTC
CDR3: CASSEAEYRSQQYF
size: many
J: TRBJ2-7
V: TRBV19
D: .

DNA: TGTGCCAGCAGCTTAGAACGGGACGAGCAGTACTTC
CDR3: CASSLERDEQYF
size: many
J: TRBJ2-7
V: TRBV11-2
D: .

DNA: TGTGCCAGCAGTGACAGCGTACTTCCCCCCTACAATGAGCAGTTCTTC
CDR3: CASSDSVLPPYNEQFF
size: many
J: TRBJ2-1
V: TRBV2
D: .

DNA: TGTGCCAGCAGTTATCGTTGGACTGAAGCTTTCTTT
CDR3: CASSYRWTEAFF
size: few
J: TRBJ1-1
V: TRBV7-8
D: .

DNA: TGTGCCAGCAGCTTAGAAACAGCGGGAGCGTCCGGGGAGCTGTTTTTT
CDR3: CASSLETAGASGELFF
size: many
J: TRBJ2-2
V: TRBV11-2
D: TRBD2

DNA: TGTGCCAGCAGTCAACCGGGACGGGAGTATGGCTACACCTTC
CDR3: CASSQPGREYGYTF
size: few
J: TRBJ1-2
V: TRBV28
D: .

DNA: TGTGCCAGCGAACCGAGGACTAGCGGGGCCCGAGGCTACGAGCAGTACTTC
CDR3: CASEPRTSGARGYEQYF
size: many
J: TRBJ2-7
V: TRBV11-2
D: TRBD2

DNA: TGTGCCAGCACAGTGAACACTGAAGCTTTCTTT
CDR3: CASTVNTEAFF
size: few
J: TRBJ1-1
V: TRBV4-2
D: .

DNA: TGTGCCAGCAGCTTAGGGGGGTCCGGAAACCCCTACGAGCAGTACTTC
CDR3: CASSLGGSGNPYEQYF
size: many
J: TRBJ2-7
V: TRBV7-2
D: .

DNA: TGTGCCAGCACCAACCCGGGCGAGCAGTACTTC
CDR3: CASTNPGEQYF
size: many
J: TRBJ2-7
V: TRBV6-2/TRBV6-3
D: .

DNA: TGTGCTAGTGGCTTTGGACTCGGTAGCAATCAGCCCCAGCATTTT
CDR3: CASGFGLGSNQPQHF
size: .
J: TRBJ1-5
V: TRBV12-5
D: .

DNA: TGTGCCATCCGGGACTACACCTACGAGCAGTACTTC
CDR3: CAIRDYTYEQYF
size: many
J: TRBJ2-7
V: TRBV6-6
D: TRBD2

DNA: TGTGCCAGCAGTGACTCTGATTCTCGTGGGGATGAGCAGTTCTTC
CDR3: CASSDSDSRGDEQFF
size: many
J: TRBJ2-1
V: TRBV6-4
D: .

DNA: TGTGCCAGCAGCCAAGTAGGCAAGCAAACCTACAATGAGCAGTTCTTC
CDR3: CASSQVGKQTYNEQFF
size: many
J: TRBJ2-1
V: TRBV14
D: .

DNA: TGTGCCAGCAGTCTAGCTCCGGGAGTAATAGGAGATACGCAGTATTTT
CDR3: CASSLAPGVIGDTQYF
size: few
J: TRBJ2-3
V: TRBV12-3/TRBV12-4
D: .

DNA: TGCAGTGCTAGACAGGGAGTAGGGGACACTGAAGCTTTCTTT
CDR3: CSARQGVGDTEAFF
size: many
J: TRBJ1-1
V: TRBV20-1
D: .

DNA: TGCAGTGCTCTCCGGTTTGGGACTAGCGGGAGGGTACAAGAGACCCAGTACTTC
CDR3: CSALRFGTSGRVQETQYF
size: many
J: TRBJ2-5
V: TRBV20-1
D: TRBD2

DNA: TGTGCCAGCAGTTACAGGCCACCCCGGGACGAGCAGTACTTC
CDR3: CASSYRPPRDEQYF
size: few
J: TRBJ2-7
V: TRBV6-2/TRBV6-3
D: .

DNA: TGCGCCAGCAGCCTCCCGGGACTAGCGGGAGGACCATACAATGAGCAGTTCTTC
CDR3: CASSLPGLAGGPYNEQFF
size: many
J: TRBJ2-1
V: TRBV4-1
D: TRBD2

DNA: TGTGCCAGCAGCTTGGTACAGGGTTCGTCACCCCTCCACTTT
CDR3: CASSLVQGSSPLHF
size: many
J: TRBJ1-6
V: TRBV5-5
D: .

DNA: TGTGCCACCAGTGACCGCAGGGCCGCGAACACCGGGGAGCTGTTTTTT
CDR3: CATSDRRAANTGELFF
size: .
J: TRBJ2-2
V: TRBV24-1
D: .

DNA: TGTGCCAGTAGAGGACTAGCGGGACATCCCGGGGAGCTGTTTTTT
CDR3: CASRGLAGHPGELFF
size: many
J: TRBJ2-2
V: TRBV19
D: TRBD2

DNA: TGTGCCAGCAGCCCTAAACCCCAACGGGGGGAGGTGAACACTGAAGCTTTCTTT
CDR3: CASSPKPQRGEVNTEAFF
size: many
J: TRBJ1-1
V: TRBV3-1
D: .

DNA: TGTGCCAGCAGTTCGCGTAATGGGGAGCCCCAGCATTTT
CDR3: CASSSRNGEPQHF
size: few
J: TRBJ1-5
V: TRBV12-3/TRBV12-4
D: .

DNA: TGTGCCAGCTCACCTATTGGCAGGAGCACAGATACGCAGTATTTT
CDR3: CASSPIGRSTDTQYF
size: many
J: TRBJ2-3
V: TRBV18
D: .

DNA: TGCAGCGTTGGAACGGGAACCCGAGATACGCAGTATTTT
CDR3: CSVGTGTRDTQYF
size: .
J: TRBJ2-3
V: TRBV29-1
D: .

DNA: TGTGCAAGTCGCTCAAGGCCCGGCGGGGGCACTGAAGCTTTCTTT
CDR3: CASRSRPGGGTEAFF
size: few
J: TRBJ1-1
V: TRBV12-2
D: .

DNA: TGTGCCAGCCGTTACCTGGGGGACAAAGGAGACGAGCAGTACTTC
CDR3: CASRYLGDKGDEQYF
size: .
J: TRBJ2-7
V: TRBV6-9
D: .

DNA: TGTGCCAGCAGCCCACGACAGGGGCCTAACACAGATACGCAGTATTTT
CDR3: CASSPRQGPNTDTQYF
size: .
J: TRBJ2-3
V: TRBV5-4
D: TRBD1

DNA: TGTGCCAGCGAGACCCTCACGACGGGTGAGCAGTTCTTC
CDR3: CASETLTTGEQFF
size: many
J: TRBJ2-1
V: TRBV9
D: .

DNA: TGTGCCTTCCTGGATGGGGGCACTGAAGCTTTCTTT
CDR3: CAFLDGGTEAFF
size: .
J: TRBJ1-1
V: TRBV30
D: .

DNA: TGTGCCAGCAGCTTAGTCCGGACTAGCGGGTTCACAGATACGCAGTATTTT
CDR3: CASSLVRTSGFTDTQYF
size: many
J: TRBJ2-3
V: TRBV7-9
D: TRBD2

DNA: TGCGCCAGCCGCTCCTTCTTCACAGGGACGGGTGAAAAACTGTTTTTT
CDR3: CASRSFFTGTGEKLFF
size: many
J: TRBJ1-4
V: TRBV4-1
D: .

DNA: TGTGCCTGGAAGTTGCCCTTCGCGGCCGGGGAGCTGTTTTTT
CDR3: CAWKLPFAAGELFF
size: .
J: TRBJ2-2
V: TRBV30
D: .

DNA: TGCGCCAGCAGCTTGGGACAGCCTGGGGGCGAAAAACTGTTTTTT
CDR3: CASSLGQPGGEKLFF
size: many
J: TRBJ1-4
V: TRBV5-1
D: .

DNA: TGCGCCAGCAGCCCTACCGGGACAGGGGCCTACGAGCAGTACTTC
CDR3: CASSPTGTGAYEQYF
size: many
J: TRBJ2-7
V: TRBV5-1
D: TRBD1

DNA: TGTGCCAGCAGCTTAGCGGGCAGTCCTAGCACAGATACGCAGTATTTT
CDR3: CASSLAGSPSTDTQYF
size: few
J: TRBJ2-3
V: TRBV7-9
D: .

DNA: TGTGCCAGCAGTTACATGCAGGGAGCTTTCTTT
CDR3: CASSYMQGAFF
size: many
J: TRBJ1-1
V: TRBV6-2/TRBV6-3
D: .

DNA: TGTGCCTGGGGCCTCTCCTACGAGCAGTACTTC
CDR3: CAWGLSYEQYF
size: many
J: TRBJ2-7
V: TRBV30
D: .

DNA: TGTGCCAGCTCCCACCGGGGGCGCGGTGTCACTAATGAAAAACTGTTTTTT
CDR3: CASSHRGRGVTNEKLFF
size: few
J: TRBJ1-4
V: TRBV6-1
D: .